This TCR beta chain was recovered during a study of OX40 agonist ivuxolimab in advanced cancers. Context from the whole study: Ivuxolimab was an agonistic, fully human IgG2 monoclonal antibody directed against OX40 (CD134), a costimulatory receptor. Partial responses occurred in three dose-escalation patients: two with cutaneous melanoma and one with hepatocellular carcinoma. Peripheral TCRbeta sequencing aimed to test whether ivuxolimab altered TCR sequence diversity and caused clonal T-cell expansion. Patients were allowed to have had prior anti-PD-1, anti-PD-L1 or anti-CTLA-4 therapy, and 40% of the dose-escalation patients had been treated with checkpoint inhibitors. Of the 50 to 55 patients in dose escalation, about 20 had hepatocellular carcinoma, around 15 had melanoma, 9 had renal cell carcinoma and 9 had head and neck cancer. Intravenous ivuxolimab was administered to patients every 2 weeks at six dose levels: 0.01, 0.1, 0.3, 1.5, 3 and 10 mg/kg. The paper covers the monotherapy dose-escalation part of the phase I ivuxolimab trial, which included N ≈ 57 patients. The dose-escalation cohort was 80% to 90% male with a mean age of about 58 years, ranging from roughly 23 to 80. Summary of the overall study and its limitations: In the 0.1-3.0 mg/kg groups, partial responders were among the patients with the lowest normalized peripheral clonal expansion, particularly in CD8+ T cells. Low levels of normalized T-cell clonal expansion were also seen in some patients who did not respond. The antigen specificity of the peripheral T cells that underwent clonal expansion was not determined. After ivuxolimab, expanded clones were on average more numerous among CD8+ T cells than among CD4+ T cells. At doses of 0.1 to 3.0 mg/kg, clonal expansion of both CD4+ and CD8+ T cells in blood was seen between baseline and week 6.

Spanning cysteine to phenylalanine, the CDR3 consists of 15 amino acids. Kept here is only the CDR3 DNA, which spans 45 bases and is read in frame from base 1. For CDR1 and CDR2, the germline V gene lists MDHEN and SYDVKM. For this chain, trimming is 6 bases at the V end and 6 bases at the J end, and the number of junction bases without a gene match is 12. Notes on this clone: Its recognized antigen is unknown. No base quality information exists; no much larger clone differs at one position.

The trial excluded patients who had a history of autoimmune disease or who were on systemic immunosuppression. Peripheral blood for TCR sequencing was collected from all dose cohorts at baseline, on cycle 4 day 1, and on cycle 7 day 1. Samples were obtained from an open-label, multicenter, first-in-human phase I dose-escalation trial of ivuxolimab. Adults with locally advanced or metastatic head and neck squamous cell, hepatocellular, melanoma or renal cell carcinoma were enrolled in the trial. CD4+ and CD8+ T cells were sorted separately from peripheral blood before TCR sequencing. To sequence the TCRbeta CDR3 region, genomic DNA was isolated from the sorted cells. The immunoSEQ Assay was used for sequencing of TCRbeta CDR3 regions. TCRdb stores this immuneACCESS table with in-frame sequences only. Part of the clones is absent; in the studies checked, under half of the shortfall reflects unresolved V genes, and no reason is known for the rest. This sample lists tens of thousands of clones; 84% were detected once. The ten largest clones add up to 1.5% to 2% of the sample.

Sequences were derived from CD4+ or CD8+ T cells sorted from blood, sampled in a trial of the OX40 agonist ivuxolimab. This receptor was taken from an adult with an advanced solid tumor such as melanoma, head and neck, liver or kidney cancer. Rearrangement joined TRBV28 to TRBJ2-7; 9 central bases correspond to TRBD1. The CDR3 protein sequence reads: CASRPPGQGLGEQYF. The DNA reads as follows: TGTGCCAGCAGACCCCCGGGACAGGGTCTTGGCGAGCAGTACTTC.